The 9 T cell receptor beta chains in this list originate from one sample, sequenced in a study of blood T cell dynamics during melanoma immunotherapy (TCRdb year 2020). Library prep was done by the immunoSEQ multiplex PCR assay. The table was pulled from immuneACCESS by TCRdb, which kept in-frame rearrangements only. Such tables lose some clones; where checked, under half of the loss comes from unresolved V genes, and the rest has no known cause. The sample table lists more than 15,000 clones, roughly 84% of them with a count of one. The top ten hold about 7.6% of the sample. The sample's time point label, in plain terms: pre-treatment baseline. The sample consisted of blood, taken from a patient treated with checkpoint blockade. Source of these receptors: a human donor with melanoma.

V is TRBV5-4 and J is TRBJ2-7, with D perhaps TRBD2 (6 bases). V lost 4 bases, J lost 1 base, and 12 bases lay in between. The CDR3 has 14 residues. Per the germline V gene, CDR1 is SGHNT and CDR2 is YYREEE (reference sequence). The CDR3, as DNA: TGTGCCAGCAGCGGGCGGGAAACGTCCTACGAGCAGTACTTC. This translates into CASSGRETSYEQYF.

CDR3 amino acids: CASSGSRGYSGANVLTF. DNA of the CDR3: TGTGCCAGCAGCGGTAGTAGGGGCTACTCTGGGGCCAACGTCCTGACTTTC. This sequence joins TRBV7-9 and TRBJ2-6; weak D call: TRBD1 (5 bases). CDR1 SEHNR and CDR2 FQNEAQ come from the germline V gene (reference sequence). V was pared by 5 bases and J by 0 bases, with 14 bases between. This CDR3 is built from 17 residues.

Written as DNA, the CDR3 is TGTGCCAGCAGTTCAACGGGGGAGGCTTTCTTT. Encoded protein: CASSSTGEAFF. The chain is built from TRBV6-6 and TRBJ1-1; TRBD1 is a possible D gene (5 bases). The V gene lost 4 bases and the J gene lost 11 bases, with 11 bases spanning the gap. CDR1 and CDR2 (germline): MNHNY, SVGAGI (reference sequence). The CDR3 has 11 residues.

The chain employs TRBV4-1 and TRBJ2-1; D gene uncertain. The CDR3 is made up of 17 amino acids. The germline V gene has CDR1 MGHRA and CDR2 YSYEKL. V dropped 1 base and J dropped 3 bases, with 16 bases sitting between them. In DNA form, the CDR3 reads TGCGCCAGCAGCCAAGTCGATTTAGGGTTAAGCTACAATGAGCAGTTCTTC. Translation: CASSQVDLGLSYNEQFF.

The rearrangement links TRBV7-2 to TRBJ1-2; 7 nucleotides line up with TRBD1. The germline gives CDR1 SGHTA, CDR2 FQGNSA. Unmatched junction bases numbered 13, after V lost 4 bases and J lost 8 bases. This CDR3 region has 15 residues. CDR3 bases: TGTGCCAGCAGCTCAATACAGGGGAATGTTCGGGGCTACACCTTC. Translated, it gives CASSSIQGNVRGYTF. The full variable domain, rest sourced from reference TRBV7-2 and TRBJ1-2, is GAGVSQSPSNKVTEKGKDVELRCDPISGHTALYWYRQSLGQGLEFLIYFQGNSAPDKSGLPSDRFSAERTGGSVSTLTIQRTQQEDSAVYLCASSSIQGNVRGYTFGSGTRLTVV.

The V and J genes are TRBV29-1 and TRBJ2-3; 9 positions match TRBD2. Unmatched junction bases numbered 7, after V lost 3 bases and J lost 0 bases. Per germline, CDR1 SQVTM and CDR2 ANQGSEA. The CDR3 contains 16 residues. The CDR3 sequence is CSVEAGGRGSTDTQYF. CDR3 in DNA: TGCAGCGTTGAGGCGGGAGGGCGGGGAAGCACAGATACGCAGTATTTT.

The chain has TRBV7-3 and TRBJ2-3, with D tentatively TRBD1 or TRBD2 (5 bases each). Germline V gene data show CDR1 as SGHTA and CDR2 as FQGTGA. This CDR3 is built from 17 residues. V was trimmed by 2 bases and J by 2 bases, leaving 17 bases between them. Here the CDR3 reads CASSLGTGARPTDTQYF. DNA of the CDR3: TGTGCCAGCAGCTTAGGGACCGGGGCACGGCCCACAGATACGCAGTATTTT. Complete variable domain (other parts from reference TRBV7-3 and TRBJ2-3): GAGVSQTPSNKVTEKGKYVELRCDPISGHTALYWYRQSLGQGPEFLIYFQGTGAADDSGLPNDRFFAVRPEGSVSTLKIQRTERGDSAVYLCASSLGTGARPTDTQYFGPGTRLTVL.

The gene calls are TRBV5-1 and TRBJ1-1; D perhaps matches TRBD1 (5 bases). CDR3 length: 15 amino acids. Between the trimmed V and J ends, which lost 0 bases and 4 bases, there was a span of 13 bases. Germline assignment: CDR1 SGHRS and CDR2 YFSETQ. The CDR3 DNA is TGCGCCAGCAGCTTGGGACTGACAGTCACCACTGAAGCTTTCTTT. This codes for CASSLGLTVTTEAFF.

In its sample, this clone was seen once. The chain is built from TRBV7-9 and TRBJ1-6; 8 bases align to TRBD1. Germline V gene data show CDR1 as SEHNR and CDR2 as FQNEAQ (reference sequence). V shed 3 bases, J shed 4 bases, and the junction held 5 bases outside the gene matches. The CDR3 contains 16 residues. The CDR3 region has the DNA TGTGCCAGCAGCTTGTTCCGGACAGGGTATAATTCACCCCTCCACTTT. It specifies CASSLFRTGYNSPLHF.